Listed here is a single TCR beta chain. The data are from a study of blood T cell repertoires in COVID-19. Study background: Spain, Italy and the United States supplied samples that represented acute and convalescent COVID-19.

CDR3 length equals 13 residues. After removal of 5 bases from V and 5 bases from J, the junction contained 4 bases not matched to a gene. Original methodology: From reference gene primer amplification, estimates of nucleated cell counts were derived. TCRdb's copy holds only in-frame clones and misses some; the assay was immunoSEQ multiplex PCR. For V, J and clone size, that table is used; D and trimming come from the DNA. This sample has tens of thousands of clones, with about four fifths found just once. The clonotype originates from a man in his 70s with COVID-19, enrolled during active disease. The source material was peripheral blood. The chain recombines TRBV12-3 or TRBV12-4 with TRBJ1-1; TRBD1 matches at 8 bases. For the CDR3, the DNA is TGTGCCAGCAGTCCGAACAGGGGGACTGAAGCTTTCTTT. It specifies CASSPNRGTEAFF.